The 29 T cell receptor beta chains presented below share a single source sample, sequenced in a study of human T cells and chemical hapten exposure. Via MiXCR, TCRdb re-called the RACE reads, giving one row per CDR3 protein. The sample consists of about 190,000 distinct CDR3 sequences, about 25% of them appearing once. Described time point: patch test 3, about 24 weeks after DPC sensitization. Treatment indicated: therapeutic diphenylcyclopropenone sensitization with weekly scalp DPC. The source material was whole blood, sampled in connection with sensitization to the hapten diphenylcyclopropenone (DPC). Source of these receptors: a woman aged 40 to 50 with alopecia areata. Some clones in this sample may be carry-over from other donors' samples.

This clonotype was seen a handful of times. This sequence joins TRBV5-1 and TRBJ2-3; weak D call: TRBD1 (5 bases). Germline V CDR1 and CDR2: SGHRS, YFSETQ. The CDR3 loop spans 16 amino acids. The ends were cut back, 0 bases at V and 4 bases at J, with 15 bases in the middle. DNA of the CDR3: TGCGCCAGCAGCTTGGCCCTCCTAGACAGAGCAGATACGCAGTATTTT. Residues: CASSLALLDRADTQYF. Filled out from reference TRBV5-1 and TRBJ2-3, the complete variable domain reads KAGVTQTPRYLIKTRGQQVTLSCSPISGHRSVSWYQQTPGQGLQFLFEYFSETQRNKGNFPGRFSGRQFSNSRSEMNVSTLELGDSALYLCASSLALLDRADTQYFGPGTRLTVL.

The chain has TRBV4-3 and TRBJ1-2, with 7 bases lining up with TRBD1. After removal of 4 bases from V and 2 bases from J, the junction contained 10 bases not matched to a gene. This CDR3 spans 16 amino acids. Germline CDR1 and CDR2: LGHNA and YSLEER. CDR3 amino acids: CASSPRQGVPNYGYTF. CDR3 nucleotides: TGCGCCAGCAGCCCCCGACAGGGCGTACCAAACTATGGCTACACCTTC.

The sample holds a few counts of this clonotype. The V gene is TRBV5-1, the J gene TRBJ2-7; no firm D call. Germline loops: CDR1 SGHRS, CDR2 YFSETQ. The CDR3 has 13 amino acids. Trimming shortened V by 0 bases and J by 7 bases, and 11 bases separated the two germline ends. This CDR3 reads CASSLAAVKEQYF. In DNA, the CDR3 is TGCGCCAGCAGCTTGGCGGCAGTAAAGGAGCAGTACTTC.

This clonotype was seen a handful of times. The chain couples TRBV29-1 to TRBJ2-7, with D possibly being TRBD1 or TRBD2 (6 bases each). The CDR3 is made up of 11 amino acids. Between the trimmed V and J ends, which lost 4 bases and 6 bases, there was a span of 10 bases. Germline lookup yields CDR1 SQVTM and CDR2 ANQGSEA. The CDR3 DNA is TGCAGCGTTGGATCGGGGGCCGAGCAGTACTTC. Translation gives CSVGSGAEQYF.

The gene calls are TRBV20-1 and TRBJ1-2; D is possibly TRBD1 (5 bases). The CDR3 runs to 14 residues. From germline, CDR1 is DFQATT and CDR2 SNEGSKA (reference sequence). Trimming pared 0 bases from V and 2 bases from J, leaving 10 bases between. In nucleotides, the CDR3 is TGCAGTGCTAGAGATCAGGGTGGGAACTATGGCTACACCTTC. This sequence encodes CSARDQGGNYGYTF.

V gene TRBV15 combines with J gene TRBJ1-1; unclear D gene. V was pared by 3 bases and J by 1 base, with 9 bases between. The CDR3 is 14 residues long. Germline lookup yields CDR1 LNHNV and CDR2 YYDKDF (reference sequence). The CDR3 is CATSRAQENTEAFF. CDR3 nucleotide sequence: TGTGCCACCAGCAGGGCTCAGGAGAACACTGAAGCTTTCTTT. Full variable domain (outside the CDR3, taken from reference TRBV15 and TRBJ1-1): DAMVIQNPRYQVTQFGKPVTLSCSQTLNHNVMYWYQQKSSQAPKLLFHYYDKDFNNEADTPDNFQSRRPNTSFCFLDIRSPGLGDTAMYLCATSRAQENTEAFFGQGTRLTVV.

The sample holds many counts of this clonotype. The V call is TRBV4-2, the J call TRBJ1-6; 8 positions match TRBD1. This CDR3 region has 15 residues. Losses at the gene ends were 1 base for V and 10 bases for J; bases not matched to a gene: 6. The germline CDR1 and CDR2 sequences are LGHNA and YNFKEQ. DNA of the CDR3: TGTGCCAGCAGCCAAGGGACAGGGTGGGGGTCACCCCTCCACTTT. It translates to CASSQGTGWGSPLHF.

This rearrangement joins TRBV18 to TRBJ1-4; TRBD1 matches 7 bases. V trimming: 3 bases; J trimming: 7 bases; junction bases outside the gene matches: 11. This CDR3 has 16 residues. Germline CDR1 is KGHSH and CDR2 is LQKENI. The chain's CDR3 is CASSPLEGQWTEKLFF. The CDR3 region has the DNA TGTGCCAGCTCACCGCTCGAGGGACAGTGGACTGAAAAACTGTTTTTT.

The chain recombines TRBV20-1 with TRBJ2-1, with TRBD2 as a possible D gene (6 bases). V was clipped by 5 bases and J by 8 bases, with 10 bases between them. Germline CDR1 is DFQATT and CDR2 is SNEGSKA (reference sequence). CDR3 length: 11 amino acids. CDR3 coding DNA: TGCAGTGCTCCACTAGCCGATGAGCAGTTCTTC. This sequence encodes CSAPLADEQFF.

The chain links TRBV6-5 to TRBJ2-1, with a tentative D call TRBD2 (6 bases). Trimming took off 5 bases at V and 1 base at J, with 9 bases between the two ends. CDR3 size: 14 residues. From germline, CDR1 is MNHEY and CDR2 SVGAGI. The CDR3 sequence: CASSRRESYNEQFF. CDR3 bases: TGTGCCAGCAGTAGGAGGGAGTCCTACAATGAGCAGTTCTTC.

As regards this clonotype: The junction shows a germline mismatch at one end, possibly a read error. Here the CDR3 DNA reads TGTGCCAGCAGTTTAGTCTACTATGAACGAGACTTC. Protein product: CASSLVYYERDF. The rearrangement links TRBV12-3 or TRBV12-4 to TRBJ2-1; no firm D call. CDR3 length equals 12 residues.

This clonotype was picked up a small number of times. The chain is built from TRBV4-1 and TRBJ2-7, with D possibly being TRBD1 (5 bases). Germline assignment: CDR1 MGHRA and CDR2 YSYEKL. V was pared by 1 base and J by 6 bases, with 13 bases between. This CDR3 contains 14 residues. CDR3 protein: CASSQVQVYVEQYF. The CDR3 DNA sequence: TGCGCCAGCAGCCAAGTACAGGTGTATGTCGAGCAGTACTTC.

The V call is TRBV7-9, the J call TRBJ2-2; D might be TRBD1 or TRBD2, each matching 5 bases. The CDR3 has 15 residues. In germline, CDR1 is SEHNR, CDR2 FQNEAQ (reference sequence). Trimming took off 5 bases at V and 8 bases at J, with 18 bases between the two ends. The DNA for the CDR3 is TGTGCCAGCAGCCATGGGACCGCCCGAGGGGGGGAGCTGTTTTTT. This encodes CASSHGTARGGELFF.

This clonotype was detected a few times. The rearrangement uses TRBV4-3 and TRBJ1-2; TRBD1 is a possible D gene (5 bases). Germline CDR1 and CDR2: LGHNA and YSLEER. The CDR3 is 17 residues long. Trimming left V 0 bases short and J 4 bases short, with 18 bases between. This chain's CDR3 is CASSQEAGPLSAYGYTF. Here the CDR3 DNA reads TGCGCCAGCAGCCAAGAGGCGGGGCCGCTCTCTGCCTATGGCTACACCTTC.

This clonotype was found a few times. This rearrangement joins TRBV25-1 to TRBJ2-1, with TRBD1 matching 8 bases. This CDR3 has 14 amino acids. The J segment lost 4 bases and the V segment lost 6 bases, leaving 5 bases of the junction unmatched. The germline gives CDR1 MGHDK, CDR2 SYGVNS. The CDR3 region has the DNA TGTGCCAGCAGGACAGGGGACGGTTACAATGAGCAGTTCTTC. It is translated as CASRTGDGYNEQFF.

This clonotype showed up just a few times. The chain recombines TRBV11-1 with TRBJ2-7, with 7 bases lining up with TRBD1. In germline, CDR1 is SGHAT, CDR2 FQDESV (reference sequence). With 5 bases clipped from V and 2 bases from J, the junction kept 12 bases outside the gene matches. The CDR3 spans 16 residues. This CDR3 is CASSPGGGQGAYEQYF. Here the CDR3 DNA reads TGTGCCAGCAGCCCCGGTGGTGGGCAGGGGGCCTACGAGCAGTACTTC.

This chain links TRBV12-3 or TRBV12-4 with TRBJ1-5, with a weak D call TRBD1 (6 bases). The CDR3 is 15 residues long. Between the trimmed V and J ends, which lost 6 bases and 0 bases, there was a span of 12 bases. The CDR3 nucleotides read TGTGCCAGCAGGCGGGGGCCCGTTAGCAATCAGCCCCAGCATTTT. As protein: CASRRGPVSNQPQHF.

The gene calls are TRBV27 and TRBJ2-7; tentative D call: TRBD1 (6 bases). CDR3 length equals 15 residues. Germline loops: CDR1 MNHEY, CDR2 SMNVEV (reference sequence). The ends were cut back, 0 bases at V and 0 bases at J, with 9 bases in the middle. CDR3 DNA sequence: TGTGCCAGCAGTTTATCGACAGGAAACTCCTACGAGCAGTACTTC. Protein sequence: CASSLSTGNSYEQYF.

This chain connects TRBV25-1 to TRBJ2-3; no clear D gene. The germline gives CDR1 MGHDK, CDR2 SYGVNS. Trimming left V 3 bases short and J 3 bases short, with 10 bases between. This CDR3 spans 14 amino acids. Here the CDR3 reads CASSDPGPTDTQYF. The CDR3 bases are TGTGCCAGCAGTGATCCCGGACCTACAGATACGCAGTATTTT.

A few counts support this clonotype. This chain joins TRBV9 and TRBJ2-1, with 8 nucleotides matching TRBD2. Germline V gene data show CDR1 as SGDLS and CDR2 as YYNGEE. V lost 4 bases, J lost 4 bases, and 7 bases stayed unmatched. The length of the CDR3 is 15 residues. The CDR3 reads CASSPLGGGYNEQFF. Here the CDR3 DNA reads TGTGCCAGCAGCCCCCTGGGCGGGGGGTACAATGAGCAGTTCTTC.

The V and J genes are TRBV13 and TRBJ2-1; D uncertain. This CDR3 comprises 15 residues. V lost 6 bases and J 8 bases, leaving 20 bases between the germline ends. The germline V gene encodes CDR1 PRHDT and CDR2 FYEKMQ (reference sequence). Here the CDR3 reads CASSSMRRSADEQFF. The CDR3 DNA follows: TGTGCCAGCAGTTCCATGAGAAGGTCGGCCGATGAGCAGTTCTTC.

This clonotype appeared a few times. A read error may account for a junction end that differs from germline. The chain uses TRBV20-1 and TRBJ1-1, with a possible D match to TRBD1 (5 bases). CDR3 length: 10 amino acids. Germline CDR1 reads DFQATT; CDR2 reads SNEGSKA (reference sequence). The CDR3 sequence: CSAKQAEAFF. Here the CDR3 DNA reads TGCAGTGCAAAACAGGCTGAAGCTTTTTTT.

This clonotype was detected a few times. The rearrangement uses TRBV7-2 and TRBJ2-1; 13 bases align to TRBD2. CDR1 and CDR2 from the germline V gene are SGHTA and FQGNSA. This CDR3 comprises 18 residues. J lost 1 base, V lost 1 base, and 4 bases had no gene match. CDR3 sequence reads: CASSLGTSGRRSYNEQFF. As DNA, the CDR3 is TGTGCCAGCAGCTTAGGGACTAGCGGGAGAAGGTCCTACAATGAGCAGTTCTTC. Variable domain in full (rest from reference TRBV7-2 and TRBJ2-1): GAGVSQSPSNKVTEKGKDVELRCDPISGHTALYWYRQSLGQGLEFLIYFQGNSAPDKSGLPSDRFSAERTGGSVSTLTIQRTQQEDSAVYLCASSLGTSGRRSYNEQFFGPGTRLTVL.

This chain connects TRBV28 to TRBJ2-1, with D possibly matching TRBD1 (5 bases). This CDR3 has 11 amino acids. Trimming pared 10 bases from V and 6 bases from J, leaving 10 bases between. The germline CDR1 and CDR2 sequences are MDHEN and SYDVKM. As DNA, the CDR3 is TGTGCCACCCGACAGATCAATGAGCAGTTCTTC. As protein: CATRQINEQFF.

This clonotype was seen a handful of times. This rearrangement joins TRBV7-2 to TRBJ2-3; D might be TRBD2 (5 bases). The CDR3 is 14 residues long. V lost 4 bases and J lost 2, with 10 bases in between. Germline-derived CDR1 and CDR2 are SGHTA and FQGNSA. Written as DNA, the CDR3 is TGTGCCAGCAGCTCCGGACTTATCACAGATACGCAGTATTTT. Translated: CASSSGLITDTQYF.

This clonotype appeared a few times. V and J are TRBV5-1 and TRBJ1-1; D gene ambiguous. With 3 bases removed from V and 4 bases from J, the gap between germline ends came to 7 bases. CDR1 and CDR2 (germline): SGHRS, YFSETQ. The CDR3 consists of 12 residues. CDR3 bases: TGCGCCAGCAGCTCCGCTGGCACTGAAGCTTTCTTT. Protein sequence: CASSSAGTEAFF.

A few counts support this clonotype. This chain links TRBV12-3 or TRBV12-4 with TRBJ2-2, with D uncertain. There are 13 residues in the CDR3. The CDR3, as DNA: TGTGACCCAGGTGGCGCGAACACCGGGGAGCTGTTTTTT. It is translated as CDPGGANTGELFF.

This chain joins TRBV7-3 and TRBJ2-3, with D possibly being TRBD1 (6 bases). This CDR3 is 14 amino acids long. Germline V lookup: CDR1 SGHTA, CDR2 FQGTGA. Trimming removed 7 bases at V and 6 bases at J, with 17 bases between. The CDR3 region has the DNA TGTGCCAGCACCCTAGGGACACTCGGGGATACGCAGTATTTT. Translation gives CASTLGTLGDTQYF.

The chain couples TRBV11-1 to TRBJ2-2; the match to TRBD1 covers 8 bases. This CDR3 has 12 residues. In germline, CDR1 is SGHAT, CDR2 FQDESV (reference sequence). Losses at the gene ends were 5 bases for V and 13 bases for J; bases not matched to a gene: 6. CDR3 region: CASSRDRGGLFF. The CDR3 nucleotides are TGTGCCAGCAGCCGCGACAGGGGAGGGCTGTTTTTT.